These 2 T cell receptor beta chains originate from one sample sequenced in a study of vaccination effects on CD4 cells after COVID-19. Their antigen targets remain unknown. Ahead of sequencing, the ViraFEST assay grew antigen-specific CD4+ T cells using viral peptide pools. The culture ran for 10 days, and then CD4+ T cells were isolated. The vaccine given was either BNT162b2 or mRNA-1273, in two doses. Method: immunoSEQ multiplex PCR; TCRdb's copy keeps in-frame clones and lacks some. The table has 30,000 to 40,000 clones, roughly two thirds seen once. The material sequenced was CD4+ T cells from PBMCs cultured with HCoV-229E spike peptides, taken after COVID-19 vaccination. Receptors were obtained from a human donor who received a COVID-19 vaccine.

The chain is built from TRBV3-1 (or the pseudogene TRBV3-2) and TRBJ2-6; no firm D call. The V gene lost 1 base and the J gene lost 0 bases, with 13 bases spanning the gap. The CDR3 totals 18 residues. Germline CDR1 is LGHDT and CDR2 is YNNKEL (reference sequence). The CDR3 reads CASSQVGEWTSGANVLTF. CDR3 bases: TGTGCCAGCAGCCAAGTTGGCGAGTGGACCTCTGGGGCCAACGTCCTGACTTTC.

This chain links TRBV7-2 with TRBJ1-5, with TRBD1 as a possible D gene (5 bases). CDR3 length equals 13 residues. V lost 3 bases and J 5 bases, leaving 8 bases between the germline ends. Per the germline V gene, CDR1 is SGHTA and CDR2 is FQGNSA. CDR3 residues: CASSLTADQPQHF. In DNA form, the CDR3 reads TGTGCCAGCAGCTTGACAGCCGATCAGCCCCAGCATTTT. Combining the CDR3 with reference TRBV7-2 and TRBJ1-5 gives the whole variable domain GAGVSQSPSNKVTEKGKDVELRCDPISGHTALYWYRQSLGQGLEFLIYFQGNSAPDKSGLPSDRFSAERTGGSVSTLTIQRTQQEDSAVYLCASSLTADQPQHFGDGTRLSIL.